This T cell receptor beta chain stems from a study of CD8 T cells in Susac syndrome. Random hexamers were used to reverse transcribe about 0.5 to 1 ug of RNA. An immunoSEQ multiplex PCR generated amplified TCR beta CDR3 products spanning 54 Vbeta and 13 Jbeta. A single record per CDR3 protein comes from TCRdb applying MiXCR to the immunoSEQ multiplex PCR reads. The sample includes about 190,000 distinct CDR3 sequences, over 85% seen only once; the top ten take 0.1%. The germline V and J ends were trimmed by 2 bases and 6 bases, with 11 bases remaining between them. Germline assignment: CDR1 MNHEY and CDR2 SVGAGI. The CDR3 sequence is 14 residues long. High-throughput TCR beta sequencing covered peripheral CD8+ and CD4+ T cells.

The sequenced sample consisted of CD4+ T cells from PBMCs. The rearrangement uses TRBV6-5 and TRBJ2-1; D is ambiguous. This receptor was obtained from a human donor in good health. The CDR3: CASSYVISLNEQFF. CDR3 DNA sequence: TGTGCCAGCAGTTACGTGATATCACTCAATGAGCAGTTCTTC.